Here is one T cell receptor (beta chain) with its context. Its antigen is unknown. By quantitative 5'-RACE with molecular barcodes, the TCR beta libraries were made. TCRdb used MiXCR to reprocess the 5' RACE reads, holding one entry per CDR3 protein. The data contain around 890,000 distinct CDR3 sequences, 12% of them singletons. This specimen belongs to a study of CD8 T cells in ankylosing spondylitis. Study-wide points: A motif of eight or nine highly homologous TCR beta variants was seen as apparently characteristic of ankylosing spondylitis blood. Earlier studies detected some motif variants in reactive arthritis synovial fluid and blood.

V gave up 7 bases and J gave up 0 bases, with 16 bases separating them. Looked up from germline, CDR1 is MNHNS and CDR2 is SASEGT. The CDR3 contains 16 residues. The clonotype originates from a male donor with ankylosing spondylitis. The chain carries TRBV6-1 and TRBJ2-4; D unclear. Input material: blood, either unsorted or a sorted T cell fraction (not recorded which). CDR3 sequence (DNA): TGTGCCAGCACTCCGGCGGCGATTCTAGCCAAAAACATTCAGTACTTC. Amino acid sequence: CASTPAAILAKNIQYF.